This note documents a single T cell receptor (beta chain) sequence. Its antigen is unknown. CDR3 length: 17 residues. V dropped 1 base and J dropped 0; count of bases not matched to a gene: 7. Germline CDR1 reads LNHDA; CDR2 reads SQIVND (reference sequence). As for time point: blood 4 weeks post-SBRT, at nephrectomy. The treatment was: 15 Gy SBRT to primary tumor, nephrectomy 4 weeks later. Nephrectomy followed 15 Gy stereotactic body radiation by 4 weeks. This renal cell carcinoma was of the clear cell type. This sample is part of a study of radiation and T cells in renal cell carcinoma. Findings and limits, study-wide: Baseline intratumoral clonotype presence is unknown without pretreatment biopsies. Top tumor clonotypes rose in blood 2 weeks post-radiation, then contracted.

Sequencing was performed with immunoSEQ multiplex PCR; in TCRdb, only in-frame clones are kept and a portion is missing. The table lists about 150,000 clones, less than 90% of them singletons. V gene TRBV19 combines with J gene TRBJ2-3; TRBD1 matches at 7 bases. The clonotype comes from a woman aged 45-59 years with renal cell carcinoma. Sequenced material: blood, taken from a patient whose treatment included radiotherapy and nephrectomy. In nucleotides, the CDR3 is TGTGCCAGTAGTATAGGCGACAGGGAATGGAGCACAGATACGCAGTATTTT. Amino acids: CASSIGDREWSTDTQYF.